One and the same sample provided the 8 T cell receptor beta chains below, sequenced in a study of tumor and adjacent non-tumor tissue in lung cancer. This sample's RNA came from whole unsorted tissue. TCRbeta libraries were built with three rounds of nested PCR, modified from ARM-PCR. TCRdb analysed the multiplex PCR reads with MiXCR anew, one entry per CDR3 protein. The sample comprises around 70,000 distinct CDR3 sequences, around four fifths of which are singletons, and approximately 30% rests with the top ten. The sample was lung tumor tissue. These receptors were collected from a man aged 55 to 70 with non-small cell lung cancer.

A word on this clonotype: A read error may explain this, as a much larger clone is one base away. The V and J genes are TRBV2 and TRBJ1-2; no firm D call. This CDR3 has 14 residues. With 6 bases removed from V and 5 bases from J, the gap between germline ends came to 16 bases. Germline V gives CDR1 SNHLY, CDR2 FYNNEI. The CDR3 sequence is CASSVVGFEYGYTF. The CDR3 DNA reads as TGTGCCAGCAGCGTAGTAGGTTTCGAGTATGGCTACACCTTC.

This clonotype showed up many times. The chain combines TRBV7-9 with TRBJ2-5; 9 bases agree with TRBD1. Germline assignment: CDR1 SEHNR and CDR2 FQNEAQ (reference sequence). This CDR3 region has 14 residues. J gave up 5 bases and V 4 bases, and 5 bases lay outside the gene matches. CDR3 nucleotide sequence: TGTGCCAGCAGCTACCGGGACAGGGAGGAGACCCAGTACTTC. Residues: CASSYRDREETQYF. Together with reference TRBV7-9 and TRBJ2-5, the CDR3 gives the full variable domain: DTGVSQNPRHKITKRGQNVTFRCDPISEHNRLYWYRQTLGQGPEFLTYFQNEAQLEKSRLLSDRFSAERPKGSFSTLEIQRTEQGDSAMYLCASSYRDREETQYFGPGTRLLVL.

For this clonotype: The conserved phenylalanine or tryptophan is not found at the CDR3 terminus, so this likely reflects a read error. The rearrangement joins TRBV11-2 to TRBJ2-1; the D gene is possibly TRBD1 (6 bases). Germline V gene data show CDR1 as SGHAT and CDR2 as FQNNGV. This CDR3 has 14 amino acids. The germline V and J ends were trimmed by 7 bases and 7 bases, with 17 bases remaining between them. CDR3 sequence reads: CASTHAGVSNEQFL. CDR3 coding DNA: TGTGCCAGCACCCACGCAGGGGTTTCTAATGAGCAGTTCTTA.

The chain uses TRBV28 and TRBJ2-1; 7 positions agree with TRBD1. With 4 bases clipped from V and 8 bases from J, the junction kept 14 bases outside the gene matches. This CDR3 has 16 amino acids. Per the germline V gene, CDR1 is MDHEN and CDR2 is SYDVKM. The CDR3 here is CASSSPRSLGGDEQFF. Here the CDR3 DNA reads TGTGCCAGCAGTTCTCCCCGTTCCTTAGGGGGCGATGAGCAGTTCTTC.

Judged by abundance, this clonotype is medium-sized. J is TRBJ2-7 and V is TRBV20-1, with 8 bases matching TRBD1. The CDR3 is made up of 14 amino acids. Germline loops: CDR1 DFQATT, CDR2 SNEGSKA (reference sequence). V gave up 6 bases and J gave up 0 bases; unmatched junction bases: 7. CDR3 region: CSARTGTFSYEQYF. The CDR3 bases are TGCAGTGCCAGGACAGGGACCTTCTCCTACGAGCAGTACTTC.

This chain connects TRBV6-5 to TRBJ1-5; weak D call: TRBD1 (5 bases). CDR3 length equals 14 residues. The V gene's germline CDR1 is MNHEY and CDR2 SVGAGI. The ends were cut back, 3 bases at V and 5 bases at J, with 11 bases in the middle. This chain's CDR3 is CASSYSGDDQPQHF. The DNA of the CDR3 is TGTGCCAGCAGTTATTCGGGGGATGATCAGCCCCAGCATTTT.

This clonotype has just a few counts. At one of its ends the junction is not consistent with the germline gene, which may arise from a read error. The chain couples TRBV5-5 to TRBJ2-2; D is perhaps TRBD1 or TRBD2 (5 bases each). Germline loops: CDR1 SGHKS, CDR2 YYEKEE (reference sequence). The CDR3 has 15 residues. CDR3 DNA sequence: TGTGCCAGCAATACCGGGACGGTAAACACCGGGGAACTGTTTTTT. Protein sequence: CASNTGTVNTGELFF.

Of note for this clonotype: Its ends do not fully match the called genes, so a read error is possible. The chain uses TRBV20-1 and TRBJ2-7; 7 nucleotides agree with TRBD1. The CDR3 spans 12 residues. The germline CDR1 and CDR2 sequences are DFQATT and SNEGSKA (reference sequence). CDR3 in amino acids: CSASTGDGEHYF. Written as DNA, the CDR3 is TGTAGTGCTTCCACAGGGGACGGCGAGCACTACTTC.